The 18 T cell receptor beta chains listed next were all sequenced from one sample in a study of T cells in Graves' hyperthyroidism and ophthalmopathy. RNA transcripts served as the template for amplifying TCR beta CDR3 regions. The HTBI set primed first-round TCR CDR3 RT-PCR. From the multiplex PCR reads, TCRdb called clonotypes with MiXCR, one entry per CDR3 protein. The data hold around 700,000 distinct CDR3 sequences, with roughly a third observed a single time. The sequenced sample consisted of blood. Every receptor here comes from a woman in her forties with Graves' hyperthyroidism.

The rearrangement uses TRBV16 and TRBJ1-2; TRBD1 agrees at 9 bases. The CDR3 sequence is 15 residues long. The V gene end was trimmed by 4 bases and the J gene end by 2 bases; junction bases not matched to a gene: 5. Germline V gene data show CDR1 as KGHSY and CDR2 as FQNENV. CDR3 protein: CASSPWTGANYGYTF. CDR3 coding DNA: TGTGCCAGCAGCCCATGGACAGGGGCCAACTATGGCTACACCTTC.

This clonotype was recorded only once. With a much larger clone just one base away, this may be a read error. The rearrangement links TRBV20-1 to TRBJ2-7; D perhaps matches TRBD1 (6 bases). This CDR3 has 11 amino acids. From germline, CDR1 is DFQATT and CDR2 SNEGSKA (reference sequence). Trimming took off 3 bases at V and 7 bases at J, with 10 bases between the two ends. CDR3 DNA sequence: TGCAGTGCTAGGACAGGTCGGGAGCAGTACTTC. Its translation: CSARTGREQYF.

This clonotype was detected only a few times. The chain has TRBV12-3 or TRBV12-4 and TRBJ2-7; D call uncertain. Between the trimmed V and J ends, which lost 7 bases and 1 base, there was a span of 20 bases. The CDR3 is made up of 16 amino acids. Here the CDR3 reads CASNFFVGSTSYEQYF. The CDR3, as DNA: TGTGCCAGCAACTTCTTCGTGGGGTCCACGTCCTACGAGCAGTACTTC.

The genes are TRBV4-3 and TRBJ2-7; D possibly uses TRBD1 or TRBD2 (5 bases each). The CDR3 runs 15 residues. V was clipped by 4 bases and J by 2 bases, with 15 bases between them. Germline loops: CDR1 LGHNA, CDR2 YSLEER. The CDR3 region is CASSRSGAVAYEQYF. The CDR3 region has the DNA TGCGCCAGCAGCCGATCCGGGGCGGTAGCCTACGAGCAGTACTTC.

This chain's CDR3 is CASSEGCQRDTQYF. The CDR3 DNA is TGTGCCAGCAGTGAAGGATGCCAACGAGATACGCAGTATTTT. The V gene is TRBV2, the J gene TRBJ2-3, with D uncertain. Trimming cost V 1 base and J 5 bases, with 10 bases left between them. In germline, CDR1 is SNHLY, CDR2 FYNNEI. The CDR3 runs 14 residues.

Here the CDR3 DNA reads TGTGCCAGCAGAGCGGGACAGGGACTGAAAGAGACCCAGTACTTC. Amino acid sequence: CASRAGQGLKETQYF. The V and J genes are TRBV2 and TRBJ2-5; the match to TRBD1 covers 9 bases. Looked up from germline, CDR1 is SNHLY and CDR2 is FYNNEI. The CDR3 sequence is 15 residues long. J gave up 3 bases and V 6 bases, and 8 bases lay outside the gene matches.

On this clonotype: It may be a read error: a sequence one base away is much more abundant. The chain has TRBV9 and TRBJ2-2, with D perhaps TRBD2 (6 bases). Per the germline V gene, CDR1 is SGDLS and CDR2 is YYNGEE. This CDR3 has 15 residues. The CDR3 spells CASSVGGTITRELFF. DNA of the CDR3: TGTGCCAGCAGCGTAGGCGGGACCATCACCCGGGAGCTGTTTTTT.

The chain carries TRBV5-1 and TRBJ2-7; the D is unclear. There are 15 residues in the CDR3. Trimming removed 2 bases at V and 2 bases at J, with 14 bases between. The germline CDR1 and CDR2 sequences are SGHRS and YFSETQ. Here the CDR3 DNA reads TGCGCCAGCAGCTTTAACAGCGCATTGACCTACGAGCAGTACTTC. Translating gives CASSFNSALTYEQYF. The full variable domain, in which reference TRBV5-1 and TRBJ2-7 provide the parts outside the CDR3, is KAGVTQTPRYLIKTRGQQVTLSCSPISGHRSVSWYQQTPGQGLQFLFEYFSETQRNKGNFPGRFSGRQFSNSRSEMNVSTLELGDSALYLCASSFNSALTYEQYFGPGTRLTVT.

V and J are TRBV3-1 and TRBJ2-5, with D possibly being TRBD2 (5 bases). CDR1 and CDR2 (germline): LGHDT, YNNKEL (reference sequence). The CDR3 length is 14 residues. V was shortened by 8 bases and J by 4 bases, with 17 bases between the two germline ends. DNA for the CDR3: TGTGCCAGCGCCGCGACTGGGCGGGCAGAGACCCAGTACTTC. This encodes CASAATGRAETQYF.

Regarding this clonotype: A much bigger clone sits one base away, suggesting this may be a read error. V is TRBV5-1 and J is TRBJ2-7; 10 bases match TRBD2. V was pared by 4 bases and J by 6 bases, with 10 bases of the junction left unmatched. This CDR3 is 15 amino acids long. CDR1 is SGHRS, CDR2 YFSETQ, per germline. The CDR3 nucleotides are TGCGCCAGCAGCAAGGGACTAGCGCGATGGGGCGAGCAGTACTTC. Its protein is CASSKGLARWGEQYF.

This clonotype occurred many times. This sequence joins TRBV19 and TRBJ1-2; D gene unclear. Germline V CDR1 and CDR2: LNHDA, SQIVND (reference sequence). Trimming took 6 bases from V and 4 from J, leaving 9 bases between them. CDR3 length equals 12 residues. For the CDR3, the DNA is TGTGCCAGTAGCTCGGACTTCTATGGCTACACCTTC. Protein product: CASSSDFYGYTF.

There are many counts of this clonotype. The chain carries TRBV29-1 and TRBJ1-1; D ambiguous. This CDR3 is built from 13 residues. With 4 bases removed from V and 0 bases from J, the gap between germline ends came to 9 bases. Germline V lookup: CDR1 SQVTM, CDR2 ANQGSEA. The CDR3 DNA sequence: TGCAGCGTTGTCCACAGCTTGAACACTGAAGCTTTCTTT. Translation gives CSVVHSLNTEAFF. The full variable domain, rest sourced from reference TRBV29-1 and TRBJ1-1, is SAVISQKPSRDICQRGTSLTIQCQVDSQVTMMFWYRQQPGQSLTLIATANQGSEATYESGFVIDKFPISRPNLTFSTLTVSNMSPEDSSIYLCSVVHSLNTEAFFGQGTRLTVV.

This clonotype showed up many times. The chain uses TRBV29-1 and TRBJ1-3; D is uncertain. Between the trimmed V and J ends, which lost 2 bases and 2 bases, there was a span of 4 bases. The length of the CDR3 is 12 residues. Germline loops: CDR1 SQVTM, CDR2 ANQGSEA. CDR3 sequence reads: CSVENPGNTIYF. DNA for the CDR3: TGCAGCGTTGAAAATCCTGGAAACACCATATATTTT.

This clonotype was counted many times. Here the CDR3 DNA reads TGTGCCAGCAATAGGGACCTTCAGCCCCAGCATTTT. Translated: CASNRDLQPQHF. The genes are TRBV2 and TRBJ1-5; D might be TRBD1 (5 bases). The germline V and J ends were trimmed by 7 bases and 6 bases, with 10 bases remaining between them. This CDR3 spans 12 amino acids. Per the germline V gene, CDR1 is SNHLY and CDR2 is FYNNEI.

This clonotype was observed many times. The genes are TRBV25-1 and TRBJ2-3; TRBD2 is a possible D gene (5 bases). V dropped 2 bases and J dropped 5 bases, with 8 bases sitting between them. Germline V CDR1 and CDR2: MGHDK, SYGVNS. The CDR3 consists of 13 residues. DNA of the CDR3: TGTGCCAGCAGTGAACCCGGGAAAGATACGCAGTATTTT. Protein product: CASSEPGKDTQYF.

The rearrangement links TRBV6-5 to TRBJ1-6; D possibly corresponds to TRBD1 (5 bases). The V and J ends lost 5 bases and 10 bases respectively, with 15 bases between them. The V gene's germline CDR1 is MNHEY and CDR2 SVGAGI. There are 14 residues in the CDR3. CDR3 sequence: CASSPGGVWSPLHF. For the CDR3, the DNA is TGTGCCAGCAGTCCCGGAGGGGTTTGGTCACCCCTCCACTTT.

This rearrangement joins TRBV7-2 to TRBJ1-1; 9 bases match TRBD1. V gave up 5 bases and J gave up 2 bases; unmatched junction bases: 15. CDR1 and CDR2 (germline): SGHTA, FQGNSA. The CDR3 spans 18 residues. The CDR3, as DNA: TGTGCCAGCAGCCGGCTAGGACAGGGGCTGGGAACAAACACTGAAGCTTTCTTT. This gives the protein CASSRLGQGLGTNTEAFF.

J is TRBJ1-5 and V is TRBV19, with TRBD1 matching over 9 bases. The CDR3 runs 15 residues. Per the germline V gene, CDR1 is LNHDA and CDR2 is SQIVND (reference sequence). V lost 10 bases to trimming and J lost 0 bases; unmatched junction nucleotides: 7. CDR3 amino acids: CANRRGQGSNQPQHF. In nucleotides, the CDR3 is TGTGCCAATAGGCGGGGACAGGGTAGCAATCAGCCCCAGCATTTT.